Shown below are 18 T cell receptor beta chains from a single sample sequenced in a study of metastatic and nonmetastatic thyroid tumors. TCRdb reprocessed the PCR reads via MiXCR. The sample lists about 59,000 clones; around 16% were seen once. No treatment of any kind had been given to any patient before thyroid surgery. Sequencing was carried out using blood. These receptors all stem from a male donor with papillary thyroid cancer or a benign thyroid nodule (not recorded which). Some clones in this sample may be carry-over from other donors' samples.

At least ten counts were recorded for this clone. Other DNA variants within this sample encode the same CDR3. The chain joins TRBV2 to TRBJ1-6; a possible D gene is TRBD1 (6 bases). The V end was cut by 6 bases, the J end by 5 bases, with 17 bases between. The germline CDR1 and CDR2 sequences are SNHLY and FYNNEI. The CDR3 is made up of 16 amino acids. The CDR3 DNA sequence: TGTGCCAGCAGCTCTTTTCGAGGGGGAAATAATTCACCCCTCCACTTT. Translated: CASSSFRGGNNSPLHF.

This clone was observed a handful of times. A much bigger clone sits one base away, suggesting this may be a read error. This sequence joins TRBV12-3 or TRBV12-4 and TRBJ2-5, with a tentative D call TRBD1 (8 bases). The CDR3 length is 12 residues. The V end was cut by 10 bases, the J end by 7 bases, with 16 bases between. DNA for the CDR3: TGTGCCAACAGGGGGGGGTTTGGGACCCAGTACTTC. This encodes CANRGGFGTQYF.

This clone was observed at least ten times. The chain recombines TRBV7-3 with TRBJ2-1; possible D gene TRBD1, 7 bases. This CDR3 is built from 15 residues. Trimming took off 1 base at V and 3 bases at J, with 10 bases between the two ends. Germline assignment: CDR1 SGHTA and CDR2 FQGTGA. The CDR3 reads CASSLRQGLYNEQFF. CDR3 bases: TGTGCCAGCAGCTTAAGACAGGGACTCTACAATGAGCAGTTCTTC. Supplemented by reference TRBV7-3 and TRBJ2-1, the full variable domain reads GAGVSQTPSNKVTEKGKYVELRCDPISGHTALYWYRQSLGQGPEFLIYFQGTGAADDSGLPNDRFFAVRPEGSVSTLKIQRTERGDSAVYLCASSLRQGLYNEQFFGPGTRLTVL.

This clone was observed at least ten times. The chain is built from TRBV6-1 and TRBJ1-4; 7 bases are a match to TRBD1. The CDR3 length is 13 residues. CDR1 is MNHNS, CDR2 SASEGT, per germline. The V gene end was trimmed by 5 bases and the J gene end by 5 bases; junction bases not matched to a gene: 2. In DNA form, the CDR3 reads TGTGCCAGCAGTTGGGACAGAAATGAAAAACTGTTTTTT. It encodes CASSWDRNEKLFF.

The table lists this clone with many counts. V usage is TRBV20-1 and J usage is TRBJ1-5; D possibly corresponds to TRBD1 (6 bases). The CDR3 length is 14 residues. V lost 4 bases and J 5 bases, leaving 15 bases between the germline ends. Germline-derived CDR1 and CDR2 are DFQATT and SNEGSKA (reference sequence). The CDR3 sequence is CSAIGGGRYQPQHF. The CDR3, as DNA: TGCAGTGCTATCGGAGGGGGTCGGTATCAGCCCCAGCATTTT.

Only a few counts were recorded for this clone. A much larger clone sits a single nucleotide away, making a read error possible. V usage is TRBV5-8 and J usage is TRBJ1-2; D is uncertain. The germline V gene has CDR1 SGHTS and CDR2 YDEGEE. Trimming removed 7 bases at V and 2 bases at J, with 18 bases between. The CDR3 runs 15 residues. The CDR3 bases are TGTGCCAGCGGCTGGGAAATGACGAAGAACTATGGCTACACCTTC. As protein: CASGWEMTKNYGYTF. The complete variable domain, with remaining parts taken from reference TRBV5-8 and TRBJ1-2, reads EAGVTQSPTHLIKTRGQQATLRCSPISGHTSVYWYQQALGLGLQFLLWYDEGEERNRGNFPPRFSGRQFPNYSSELNVNALELEDSALYLCASGWEMTKNYGYTFGSGTRLTVV.

This clone occurred many times. This chain connects TRBV9 to TRBJ2-2; TRBD2 might be the D (5 bases). The V gene's germline CDR1 is SGDLS and CDR2 YYNGEE. V lost 4 bases and J lost 2, with 15 bases in between. The CDR3 is made up of 16 amino acids. The CDR3 here is CASSPYSGSNTGELFF. In DNA, the CDR3 is TGTGCCAGCAGCCCTTACAGCGGATCTAACACCGGGGAGCTGTTTTTT.

This clone turned up a few times. One junction end does not reproduce the germline sequence, and a read error may be involved. The chain links TRBV10-3 to TRBJ1-1, with TRBD1 identical over 7 bases. This CDR3 contains 16 residues. Per the germline V gene, CDR1 is ENHRY and CDR2 is SYGVKD. The CDR3 reads CAISEPDRAGSTEDFF. As DNA, the CDR3 is TGTGCCATCAGTGAGCCAGACAGGGCTGGGAGCACTGAAGATTTCTTT.

This clone was observed a handful of times. This chain links TRBV7-9 with TRBJ1-1; TRBD1 might be the D (5 bases). V shed 6 bases and J shed 6 bases, with 17 bases lying between them. From germline, CDR1 is SEHNR and CDR2 FQNEAQ (reference sequence). This CDR3 region has 14 residues. The CDR3 loop is CASRTGPRDPEAFF. In DNA form, the CDR3 reads TGTGCCAGCAGAACGGGACCCAGGGACCCTGAAGCTTTCTTT.

This clone was observed many times. The chain joins TRBV5-6 to TRBJ1-6, with unresolved D. CDR3 length equals 16 residues. Trimming stripped 4 bases from V and 5 bases from J, with 16 bases between. The V gene's germline CDR1 is SGHDT and CDR2 YYEEEE. The CDR3 DNA reads as TGTGCCAGCAGCCAAATGACAAGGGCACATAATTCACCCCTCCACTTT. Amino acid sequence: CASSQMTRAHNSPLHF.

The rearrangement uses TRBV28 and TRBJ2-1, with TRBD2 matching over 9 bases. The germline V gene has CDR1 MDHEN and CDR2 SYDVKM. The CDR3 is 11 residues long. The CDR3 coding sequence is TGTGAAGGGACTAGCTTGGATGAGCAGTTCTTC. Its translation: CEGTSLDEQFF.

This clone showed up many times. The V call is TRBV24-1, the J call TRBJ2-1; possible D gene TRBD2, 5 bases. The CDR3 is 15 amino acids. Trimming removed 2 bases at V and 10 bases at J, with 17 bases between. Germline V gives CDR1 KGHDR, CDR2 SFDVKD. In DNA, the CDR3 is TGTGCCACCAGTGATTGGGCTCGGGGTGTGGTGGAGCAGTTCTTC. The encoded protein is CATSDWARGVVEQFF.

The chain has TRBV7-8 and TRBJ2-2; 9 nucleotides line up with TRBD2. Germline V gene lookup returns CDR1 SGHVS and CDR2 FQNEAQ. Germline trimming cut 6 bases from V and 7 bases from J; bases unmatched to any gene: 6. CDR3 length: 14 residues. The CDR3 DNA reads as TGTGCCAGCAGTCAGCGACTAGCGGACGGGGAGCTGTTTTTT. Translating gives CASSQRLADGELFF.

This clone was seen repeatedly, ten times or more. The V and J genes are TRBV11-2 and TRBJ1-1; weak D call: TRBD1 (5 bases). Germline V gene lookup returns CDR1 SGHAT and CDR2 FQNNGV. The CDR3 runs to 16 residues. The V and J ends lost 4 bases and 4 bases respectively, with 19 bases between them. This chain's CDR3 is CASSSLAGALGTEAFF. The CDR3 nucleotides are TGTGCCAGCAGCTCCCTGGCCGGGGCGTTGGGCACTGAAGCTTTCTTT.

The sample holds many counts of this clone. The chain carries TRBV4-3 and TRBJ1-2; D is undetermined. This CDR3 is 15 amino acids long. Germline assignment: CDR1 LGHNA and CDR2 YSLEER. Trimming took 4 bases from V and 0 from J, leaving 12 bases between them. CDR3 nucleotides: TGCGCCAGCAGCCCCAGCCCGGCCTCTAACTATGGCTACACCTTC. Translation: CASSPSPASNYGYTF.

Worth noting for this clone: The CDR3 end shows no conserved phenylalanine or tryptophan, and so a read error is likely. The chain recombines TRBV19 with TRBJ2-1; TRBD1 matches 10 bases. The CDR3 extends over 19 amino acids. The germline V gene has CDR1 LNHDA and CDR2 SQIVND (reference sequence). The V segment lost 5 bases and the J segment 4 bases; nucleotides outside the gene matches: 17. CDR3 loop: CASSGCRTGGNGAYNEQFS. The CDR3 DNA reads TGTGCCAGTAGTGGGTGTAGGACAGGGGGGAACGGGGCGTACAATGAGCAGTTCTCC.

This clone was detected many times. This chain uses TRBV28 with TRBJ2-7, with 7 nucleotides matching TRBD1. Trimming at V came to 5 bases and at J to 1 base, leaving 14 bases not matched to a gene. In germline, CDR1 is MDHEN, CDR2 SYDVKM. The CDR3 contains 17 residues. The CDR3 region is CASSLPGQQLVSYEQYF. CDR3 DNA sequence: TGTGCCAGCAGTCTACCGGGACAGCAATTGGTATCCTACGAGCAGTACTTC.

This clone has at least ten counts. The J gene is TRBJ2-7, the V gene TRBV12-3 or TRBV12-4; 7 nucleotides line up with TRBD1. CDR3 length: 12 residues. J was trimmed by 3 bases and V by 6 bases; bases with no gene match: 2. As DNA, the CDR3 is TGTGCCAGCAGCTGGGACAGCTACGAGCAGTACTTC. Protein: CASSWDSYEQYF.